The 21 T cell receptor beta chains below were found in one sample sequenced in a study of Ad26.COV2.S vaccination and SARS-CoV-2 variants. This sample's treatment: roughly 20 received Ad26.COV2.S at low or high dose, single or two shots; roughly five received placebo; per-sample allocation not given. Specimen acquisition occurred on day 63 following the initial vaccine or placebo injection. Only in-frame clones appear in the TCRdb table, and some are missing; sequencing was by immunoSEQ multiplex PCR. The data contain approximately 240,000 clones, 88% of them singletons. The source material was peripheral blood, sampled in a trial of Ad26.COV2.S vaccine versus placebo. The receptor set was obtained from a person between 18 and 65 years old who received the Ad26.COV2.S COVID-19 vaccine or a placebo.

CDR3 residues: CASSSRTGISLYGYTF. The CDR3 nucleotides are TGTGCCAGCAGCTCACGGACAGGGATAAGCCTGTATGGCTACACCTTC. V usage is TRBV5-6 and J usage is TRBJ1-2; TRBD1 matches 8 bases. Germline assignment: CDR1 SGHDT and CDR2 YYEEEE. The CDR3 consists of 16 residues. V gave up 3 bases and J gave up 5 bases; unmatched junction bases: 12.

The chain employs TRBV18 and TRBJ1-2; 9 positions match TRBD1. CDR3 size: 14 residues. Losses at the gene ends were 3 bases for V and 3 bases for J; bases not matched to a gene: 2. Looked up from germline, CDR1 is KGHSH and CDR2 is LQKENI. The DNA of the CDR3 is TGTGCCAGCTCACCTGGACAGGGGTACTATGGCTACACCTTC. It is translated as CASSPGQGYYGYTF.

The chain has TRBV6-2 or TRBV6-3 and TRBJ2-7, with a possible D match to TRBD1 (5 bases). Germline CDR1 reads MNHEY; CDR2 reads SVGEGT. Trimming took off 2 bases at V and 9 bases at J, with 11 bases between the two ends. The CDR3 is made up of 12 amino acids. The CDR3 here is CASSYGNTGQYF. The DNA for the CDR3 is TGTGCCAGCAGTTACGGGAACACAGGGCAGTACTTC.

The chain combines TRBV7-9 with TRBJ2-2; D remains ambiguous. V was trimmed by 1 base and J by 3 bases, leaving 9 bases between them. From germline, CDR1 is SEHNR and CDR2 FQNEAQ (reference sequence). This CDR3 is built from 15 residues. The CDR3 DNA follows: TGTGCCAGCAGCTTAGAAGCATTCTACACCGGGGAGCTGTTTTTT. Its protein is CASSLEAFYTGELFF.

The genes are TRBV7-3 and TRBJ2-3; tentatively, D is TRBD2 (6 bases). V dropped 3 bases and J dropped 0 bases, with 10 bases sitting between them. In germline, CDR1 is SGHTA, CDR2 FQGTGA. CDR3 length: 15 amino acids. CDR3 DNA sequence: TGTGCCAGCAGCTTTGCGGGGTCTAGCACAGATACGCAGTATTTT. This gives the protein CASSFAGSSTDTQYF.

V gene TRBV13 combines with J gene TRBJ2-3; unclear D gene. CDR3 length: 14 amino acids. V shed 1 base and J shed 3 bases, with 8 bases lying between them. Germline V gene data show CDR1 as PRHDT and CDR2 as FYEKMQ (reference sequence). The CDR3 reads CASSLARRTDTQYF. CDR3 coding DNA: TGTGCCAGCAGCTTAGCCCGTAGGACAGATACGCAGTATTTT.

The V and J genes are TRBV7-3 and TRBJ2-3, with D perhaps TRBD1 (5 bases). Germline CDR1 is SGHTA and CDR2 is FQGTGA. Trimming left V 4 bases short and J 6 bases short, with 11 bases between. This CDR3 region has 13 residues. The CDR3 reads CASSSQGTDTQYF. Here the CDR3 DNA reads TGTGCCAGCAGCTCCCAGGGTACGGATACGCAGTATTTT.

The CDR3 spells CASSPSPLKVGGRYEQYF. CDR3 bases: TGTGCCAGCAGCCCCAGCCCCCTGAAGGTTGGGGGACGGTACGAGCAGTACTTC. The V call is TRBV7-3, the J call TRBJ2-7; D may match TRBD1 or TRBD2 (5 bases each). The germline V gene has CDR1 SGHTA and CDR2 FQGTGA. V was clipped by 5 bases and J by 4 bases, with 27 bases between them. The CDR3 covers 18 residues. Full variable domain (rest looked up from reference TRBV7-3 and TRBJ2-7): GAGVSQTPSNKVTEKGKYVELRCDPISGHTALYWYRQSLGQGPEFLIYFQGTGAADDSGLPNDRFFAVRPEGSVSTLKIQRTERGDSAVYLCASSPSPLKVGGRYEQYFGPGTRLTVT.

The chain couples TRBV15 to TRBJ2-7; possibly TRBD2 for D (5 bases). The CDR3 sequence is 15 residues long. Germline values: CDR1 LNHNV, CDR2 YYDKDF (reference sequence). V dropped 0 bases and J dropped 5 bases, with 14 bases sitting between them. This CDR3 reads CATSRDIGLIDEQYF. For the CDR3, the DNA is TGTGCCACCAGCAGAGACATAGGACTCATCGACGAGCAGTACTTC.

The DNA of the CDR3 is TGTGCCAGCAGCCCGGCTCCTAGACTAGATGGAGAGACCCAGTACTTC. This sequence encodes CASSPAPRLDGETQYF. The chain links TRBV7-6 to TRBJ2-5; a weak D match, TRBD2 (6 bases). The CDR3 extends over 16 amino acids. Trimming pared 5 bases from V and 4 bases from J, leaving 20 bases between. Germline CDR1 is SGHVS and CDR2 is FNYEAQ.

This sequence joins TRBV15 and TRBJ1-4; D is possibly TRBD1 (6 bases). The CDR3 is 17 residues long. V was shortened by 0 bases and J by 2 bases, with 13 bases between the two germline ends. Germline CDR1 LNHNV, CDR2 YYDKDF (reference sequence). This chain's CDR3 is CATSRELNRDTNEKLFF. The CDR3 DNA is TGTGCCACCAGCAGAGAGCTAAACAGGGATACTAATGAAAAACTGTTTTTT.

The J gene is TRBJ2-7, the V gene TRBV4-3, with D perhaps being TRBD1 or TRBD2 (5 bases each). CDR1 is LGHNA and CDR2 is YSLEER in the germline V gene. Trimming stripped 0 bases from V and 3 bases from J, with 9 bases between. The CDR3 has 14 residues. CDR3 region: CASSQDIGGYEQYF. CDR3 nucleotides: TGCGCCAGCAGCCAAGATATTGGGGGCTACGAGCAGTACTTC.

V gene TRBV11-3 combines with J gene TRBJ2-2, with D unclear. CDR1 and CDR2 (germline): SGHNT, YENEEA. Trimming left V 2 bases short and J 4 bases short, with 20 bases between. The CDR3 sequence is 18 residues long. This chain's CDR3 is CASSLYGPSGVRTGELFF. The CDR3 DNA reads as TGTGCCAGCAGCTTATACGGCCCAAGTGGGGTCCGCACCGGGGAGCTGTTTTTT.

This clone was counted once. The rearrangement joins TRBV14 to TRBJ2-1, with TRBD2 as a possible D gene (6 bases). Trimming shortened V by 0 bases and J by 4 bases, and 13 bases separated the two germline ends. Germline loops: CDR1 SGHDN, CDR2 FVKESK. This CDR3 is 16 amino acids long. CDR3 protein: CASSQEWGEWYNEQFF. CDR3 in DNA: TGTGCCAGCAGCCAAGAATGGGGGGAGTGGTACAATGAGCAGTTCTTC.

The genes are TRBV7-3 and TRBJ2-6, with TRBD1 identical over 8 bases. CDR3 length: 18 amino acids. The junction had 9 bases not matched to a gene; V was cut back by 5 bases and J by 0 bases. CDR1 is SGHTA and CDR2 is FQGTGA in the germline V gene. CDR3 DNA: TGTGCCAGCAGCCCGACAGGGGCCACATTCTCTGGGGCCAACGTCCTGACTTTC. This gives the protein CASSPTGATFSGANVLTF.

This rearrangement joins TRBV29-1 to TRBJ2-1, with 8 positions matching TRBD2. V shed 1 base, J shed 9 bases, and the junction held 11 bases outside the gene matches. This CDR3 spans 15 amino acids. Looked up from germline, CDR1 is SQVTM and CDR2 is ANQGSEA. The CDR3 DNA sequence: TGCAGCGTTGAAGGGAAGGTCTTTAGCGGGGCTGAGCAGTTCTTC. It yields the protein CSVEGKVFSGAEQFF.

This clone has only one observation. J is TRBJ1-2 and V is TRBV2, with 7 bases identical to TRBD1. This CDR3 contains 12 residues. From germline, CDR1 is SNHLY and CDR2 FYNNEI. J was trimmed by 10 bases and V by 6 bases; bases with no gene match: 8. The CDR3 nucleotides are TGTGCCAGCAGGGACGGACAGGCAGCCTACACCTTC. Translation: CASRDGQAAYTF.

The V call is TRBV18, the J call TRBJ2-7, with a possible D match to TRBD1 (7 bases). Trimming left V 2 bases short and J 3 bases short, with 17 bases between. The CDR3 is 16 residues long. Germline V gene data show CDR1 as KGHSH and CDR2 as LQKENI. The CDR3 coding sequence is TGTGCCAGCTCACCAGTAAGGGGGGACAGCAGCTACGAGCAGTACTTC. It specifies CASSPVRGDSSYEQYF.

The CDR3 DNA sequence: TGTGCCAGCAGTTCTCCTGGTGGGGGCTACACCTTC. It encodes CASSSPGGGYTF. The rearrangement uses TRBV27 and TRBJ1-2; D uncertain. Germline V gives CDR1 MNHEY, CDR2 SMNVEV (reference sequence). The CDR3 totals 12 residues. Trimming took off 4 bases at V and 8 bases at J, with 11 bases between the two ends.

In DNA, the CDR3 is TGTGCCAGCAGTGCGTACGGTGGAATACCGGGGAGCGGGGAGCTGTTTTTT. It translates to CASSAYGGIPGSGELFF. This chain uses TRBV27 with TRBJ2-2; weak D call: TRBD2 (5 bases). This CDR3 is 17 amino acids long. Germline lookup yields CDR1 MNHEY and CDR2 SMNVEV (reference sequence). V was clipped by 5 bases and J by 7 bases, with 23 bases between them.

The chain employs TRBV30 and TRBJ1-4; D uncertain. V was shortened by 5 bases and J by 8 bases, with 15 bases between the two germline ends. The CDR3 is 13 residues long. Germline V gives CDR1 GTSNPN, CDR2 SVGIG (reference sequence). In nucleotides, the CDR3 is TGTGCCTGGTCGAGACTCAAGGCCGAAAAACTGTTTTTT. It is translated as CAWSRLKAEKLFF. The full variable domain, its missing parts supplied by reference TRBV30 and TRBJ1-4, is SQTIHQWPATLVQPVGSPLSLECTVEGTSNPNLYWYRQAAGRGLQLLFYSVGIGQISSEVPQNLSASRPQDRQFILSSKKLLLSDSGFYLCAWSRLKAEKLFFGSGTQLSVL.